The clone carrying this T cell receptor beta chain was counted at least ten times. V was shortened by 0 bases and J by 0 bases, with 6 bases between the two germline ends. The CDR3 runs to 14 residues. Germline loops: CDR1 DFQATT, CDR2 SNEGSKA (reference sequence). Amplified regions were TCR beta CDR3 sequences from RNA transcripts. An initial round of RT-PCR targeting the TCR CDR3 relied on the HTBI primer set. Each CDR3 protein gets one entry after TCRdb re-called the multiplex PCR reads with MiXCR. Found here are about 400,000 distinct CDR3 sequences, more than 15% of them singletons; the top ten hold about 30%. The source of the sample is a study of T cells in Graves' hyperthyroidism and ophthalmopathy. Aged 18 to 65, the patients had hyperthyroidism that was newly diagnosed and had lasted under 2 months. Any patient presenting with uncontrolled infection, other autoimmune disease, pregnancy or lactation was left out.

The rearrangement uses TRBV20-1 and TRBJ2-4; D ambiguous. This TCR derives from a woman under 30 with Graves' hyperthyroidism that later progressed to Graves' ophthalmopathy. Sequenced material: blood. In DNA form, the CDR3 reads TGCAGTGCTAGAGATACTTTAGCCAAAAACATTCAGTACTTC. The encoded protein is CSARDTLAKNIQYF.